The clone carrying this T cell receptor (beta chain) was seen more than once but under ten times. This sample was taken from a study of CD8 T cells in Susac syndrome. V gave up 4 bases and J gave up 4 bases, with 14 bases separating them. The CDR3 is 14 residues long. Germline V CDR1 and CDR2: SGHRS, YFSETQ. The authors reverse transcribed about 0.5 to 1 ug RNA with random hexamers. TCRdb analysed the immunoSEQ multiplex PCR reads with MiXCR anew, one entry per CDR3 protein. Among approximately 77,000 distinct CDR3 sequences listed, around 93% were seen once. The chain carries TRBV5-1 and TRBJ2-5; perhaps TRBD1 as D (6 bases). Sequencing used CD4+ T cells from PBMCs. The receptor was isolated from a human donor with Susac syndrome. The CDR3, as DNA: TGCGCCAGCAGCAGAACAGGGAGTTCAGAGACCCAGTACTTC. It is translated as CASSRTGSSETQYF. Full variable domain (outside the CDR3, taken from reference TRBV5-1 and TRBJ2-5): KAGVTQTPRYLIKTRGQQVTLSCSPISGHRSVSWYQQTPGQGLQFLFEYFSETQRNKGNFPGRFSGRQFSNSRSEMNVSTLELGDSALYLCASSRTGSSETQYFGPGTRLLVL.